This T cell receptor (beta chain) was sequenced for a study of vaccination and CD4 T cells after COVID-19. Study-wide background: With a range of 35 to 161, the median interval from diagnosis to drawing post-COVID samples was 85 to 120 days. Post-vaccine specimens were obtained a median roughly 70 days after dose two (range 14 to 241). Overlapping peptides of the spike proteins of SARS-CoV-2, HCoV-NL63, HCoV-OC43 and HCoV-229E were used for cell stimulation.

A note on this clonotype: The antigen is undetermined.

The Oncomine TCR Beta short-read assay sequenced DNA from cultured CD4+ T cells. TCRdb independently ran MiXCR on the PCR reads; one entry per CDR3 protein. The sample lists around 13,000 distinct CDR3 sequences, less than 70% occurring once. Stated treatment: roughly 11-day PBMC culture with coronavirus spike peptide pools or control peptides (ViraFEST assay). ViraFEST used peptide pools to expand antigen-specific T cells, then sequenced TCRs. From germline, CDR1 is ENHRY and CDR2 SYGVKD. This CDR3 contains 11 residues. Trimming removed 6 bases from V and 4 bases from J, with 5 bases in between. J is TRBJ2-3 and V is TRBV10-3; no reliable D call. The sample was CD4+ T cells from blood, cultured in vitro. The clonotype originates from a human donor who had recovered from COVID-19. The CDR3 is CAISASDTQYF. The CDR3 bases are TGTGCCATCAGCGCTTCAGATACGCAGTATTTT.